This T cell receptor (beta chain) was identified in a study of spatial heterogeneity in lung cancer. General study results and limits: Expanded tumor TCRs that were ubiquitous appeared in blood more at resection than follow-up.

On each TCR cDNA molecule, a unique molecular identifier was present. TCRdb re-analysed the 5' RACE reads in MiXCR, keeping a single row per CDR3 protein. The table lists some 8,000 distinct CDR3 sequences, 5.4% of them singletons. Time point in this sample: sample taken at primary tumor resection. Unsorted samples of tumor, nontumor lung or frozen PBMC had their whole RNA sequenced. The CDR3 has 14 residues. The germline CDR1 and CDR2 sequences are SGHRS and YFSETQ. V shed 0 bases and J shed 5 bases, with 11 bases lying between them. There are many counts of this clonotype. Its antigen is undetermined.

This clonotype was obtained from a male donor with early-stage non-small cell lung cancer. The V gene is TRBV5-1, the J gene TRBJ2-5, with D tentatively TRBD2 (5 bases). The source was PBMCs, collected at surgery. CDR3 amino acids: CASSLGRGSETQYF. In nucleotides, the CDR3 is TGCGCCAGCAGCTTGGGTCGGGGTTCTGAGACCCAGTACTTC.